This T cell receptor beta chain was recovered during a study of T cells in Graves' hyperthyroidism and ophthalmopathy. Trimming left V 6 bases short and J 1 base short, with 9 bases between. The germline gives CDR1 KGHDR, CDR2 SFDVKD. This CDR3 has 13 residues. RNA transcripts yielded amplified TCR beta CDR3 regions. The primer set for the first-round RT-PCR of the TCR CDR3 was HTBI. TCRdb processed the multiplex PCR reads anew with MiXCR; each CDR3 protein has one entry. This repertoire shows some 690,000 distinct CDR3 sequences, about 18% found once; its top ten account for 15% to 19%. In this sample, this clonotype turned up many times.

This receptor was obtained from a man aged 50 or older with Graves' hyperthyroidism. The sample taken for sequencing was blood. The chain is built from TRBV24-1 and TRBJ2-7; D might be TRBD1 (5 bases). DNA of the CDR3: TGTGCCACCAGTCAACAGGCGTCCTACGAGCAGTACTTC. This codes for CATSQQASYEQYF.